This T cell receptor (beta chain) emerged from a study of molecular identifiers for immune sequencing clone quantification. The CDR3 is 15 amino acids. V lost 5 bases and J lost 4; bases outside the gene matches: 5. Germline V gene sequence: CDR1 SGHDN, CDR2 FVKESK. TCRdb recomputed calls from the PCR reads with MiXCR, one row per CDR3 protein. Of 400,000 to 600,000 distinct CDR3 sequences in the sample, about a fifth were seen once. The clonotype was recovered from a human donor in good health. Some libraries in this study had Jurkat cell RNA spiked in. Material for sequencing was naive CD8+ T cells from blood, with Jurkat cell RNA spiked in. Described subset: FACS-sorted CD8+CD4-CCR7+CD45RA+ naive T cells. V and J are TRBV14 and TRBJ1-6; 7 bases line up with TRBD1. The CDR3 loop reads CASSYGQVYNSPLHF. The CDR3 DNA reads as TGTGCCAGCAGCTACGGACAGGTTTATAATTCACCCCTCCACTTT.